Following are 29 T cell receptor beta chains from one sample sequenced in a study of long-term antiretroviral therapy in people with HIV. The run of the v3.0 immunoSEQ assay was at survey level. Only in-frame clones appear in the TCRdb table, and some are missing; sequencing was by immunoSEQ multiplex PCR. The sample yields approximately 26,000 clones, 91% seen once. Sequencing used unsorted PBMCs, obtained 3.1 years after starting antiretroviral therapy. The receptors originated from a man aged 18 to 30 with HIV.

The gene calls are TRBV19 and TRBJ2-5; D not certain. Germline V gene lookup returns CDR1 LNHDA and CDR2 SQIVND (reference sequence). V lost 8 bases to trimming and J lost 2 bases, with 12 bases between them. This CDR3 region has 13 residues. The CDR3 loop reads CASSRALQETQYF. CDR3 coding DNA: TGTGCCAGTTCACGGGCCCTACAAGAGACCCAGTACTTC.

The rearrangement joins TRBV7-9 to TRBJ2-7, with 9 bases that match TRBD2. Germline-derived CDR1 and CDR2 are SEHNR and FQNEAQ (reference sequence). The J segment lost 1 base and the V segment lost 3 bases, leaving 4 bases of the junction unmatched. The CDR3 is made up of 15 amino acids. In DNA form, the CDR3 reads TGTGCCAGCAGCTTTAGCGGGAGAGGATCCTACGAGCAGTACTTC. Residues: CASSFSGRGSYEQYF.

This clone was counted once. The chain links TRBV6-1 to TRBJ1-1; no clear D. Per germline, CDR1 MNHNS and CDR2 SASEGT. Between the trimmed V and J ends, which lost 6 bases and 1 base, there was a span of 6 bases. The CDR3 totals 12 residues. CDR3 sequence reads: CASRVGNTEAFF. In DNA, the CDR3 is TGTGCCAGCAGGGTAGGGAACACTGAAGCTTTCTTT.

The chain is built from TRBV5-4 and TRBJ2-1, with TRBD2 matching 10 bases. This CDR3 contains 14 residues. The germline V gene encodes CDR1 SGHNT and CDR2 YYREEE (reference sequence). The V gene end was trimmed by 5 bases and the J gene end by 7 bases; junction bases not matched to a gene: 6. The DNA of the CDR3 is TGTGCCAGCAGAAAGACTAGCGGGCGGAATGAGCAGTTCTTC. Translated: CASRKTSGRNEQFF.

This rearrangement joins TRBV28 to TRBJ1-1; D remains unclear. The V gene's germline CDR1 is MDHEN and CDR2 SYDVKM. CDR3 length: 14 residues. The germline V and J ends were trimmed by 7 bases and 5 bases, with 17 bases remaining between them. The CDR3 spells CASKGGSGRTEAFF. Here the CDR3 DNA reads TGTGCCAGCAAGGGAGGGTCAGGCAGGACTGAAGCTTTCTTT.

The chain couples TRBV15 to TRBJ1-1; D gene uncertain. This CDR3 region has 14 residues. The germline V gene encodes CDR1 LNHNV and CDR2 YYDKDF (reference sequence). V dropped 1 base and J dropped 5 bases, with 11 bases sitting between them. The CDR3 loop reads CATSRGLRATEAFF. Here the CDR3 DNA reads TGTGCCACCAGCAGAGGATTACGAGCGACTGAAGCTTTCTTT.

The rearrangement links TRBV2 to TRBJ2-2; TRBD2 matches at 8 bases. Germline V lookup: CDR1 SNHLY, CDR2 FYNNEI. Germline trimming cut 7 bases from V and 0 bases from J; bases unmatched to any gene: 4. The CDR3 contains 15 residues. This CDR3 reads CASIAGPANTGELFF. The DNA of the CDR3 is TGTGCCAGCATAGCGGGGCCCGCGAACACCGGGGAGCTGTTTTTT.

V and J are TRBV7-3 and TRBJ2-3; D remains unclear. V gave up 2 bases and J gave up 4 bases, with 10 bases separating them. Germline V gene data show CDR1 as SGHTA and CDR2 as FQGTGA. This CDR3 has 14 residues. The CDR3 DNA is TGTGCCAGCAGCTTACTGGCGGCCCCAGATACGCAGTATTTT. Translated: CASSLLAAPDTQYF.

J is TRBJ1-1 and V is TRBV7-8; D gene uncertain. This CDR3 is built from 14 residues. Trimming shortened V by 6 bases and J by 7 bases, and 18 bases separated the two germline ends. From germline, CDR1 is SGHVS and CDR2 FQNEAQ. The DNA of the CDR3 is TGTGCCAGCAGTTCCACGGCCAGAACGGGTGAAGCTTTCTTT. Translation: CASSSTARTGEAFF.

The chain employs TRBV28 and TRBJ1-5; tentatively, D is TRBD1 (6 bases). The CDR3 length is 14 residues. The germline V gene encodes CDR1 MDHEN and CDR2 SYDVKM. Trimming shortened V by 4 bases and J by 0 bases, and 7 bases separated the two germline ends. The chain's CDR3 is CASSWTVSNQPQHF. The CDR3 DNA sequence: TGTGCCAGCAGTTGGACAGTTAGCAATCAGCCCCAGCATTTT. Based on the CDR3 plus reference TRBV28 and TRBJ1-5, the full variable domain is DVKVTQSSRYLVKRTGEKVFLECVQDMDHENMFWYRQDPGLGLRLIYFSYDVKMKEKGDIPEGYSVSREKKERFSLILESASTNQTSMYLCASSWTVSNQPQHFGDGTRLSIL.

This chain uses TRBV4-3 with TRBJ1-2; 9 bases match TRBD1. CDR3 size: 14 residues. CDR1 and CDR2 from the germline V gene are LGHNA and YSLEER. The V and J ends lost 0 bases and 8 bases, in that order; junction bases with no gene match: 4. The CDR3 DNA reads as TGCGCCAGCAGCCAAGATGGGACAGGGAACGGCTACACCTTC. It is translated as CASSQDGTGNGYTF.

The rearrangement joins TRBV15 to TRBJ1-6, with 10 bases aligning to TRBD1. The CDR3 is made up of 19 amino acids. The J segment lost 0 bases and the V segment lost 3 bases, leaving 8 bases of the junction unmatched. Germline values: CDR1 LNHNV, CDR2 YYDKDF (reference sequence). DNA of the CDR3: TGTGCCACCAGCAGTCCCTGGACAGGGGGGAGCTCCTATAATTCACCCCTCCACTTT. Protein product: CATSSPWTGGSSYNSPLHF.

The chain recombines TRBV5-1 with TRBJ2-7; D could derive from TRBD1 or TRBD2 (6 bases each). V was clipped by 0 bases and J by 0 bases, with 10 bases between them. This CDR3 comprises 15 residues. Germline V gene data show CDR1 as SGHRS and CDR2 as YFSETQ. The CDR3 loop is CASSLGGGSSYEQYF. The CDR3 DNA follows: TGCGCCAGCAGCTTGGGAGGGGGGAGCTCCTACGAGCAGTACTTC. Looking up the rest from reference TRBV5-1 and TRBJ2-7 gives the full variable domain: KAGVTQTPRYLIKTRGQQVTLSCSPISGHRSVSWYQQTPGQGLQFLFEYFSETQRNKGNFPGRFSGRQFSNSRSEMNVSTLELGDSALYLCASSLGGGSSYEQYFGPGTRLTVT.

This clone was seen once. This chain links TRBV27 with TRBJ1-5; 11 nucleotides match TRBD1. The CDR3 has 19 amino acids. Germline V gene lookup returns CDR1 MNHEY and CDR2 SMNVEV (reference sequence). J gave up 3 bases and V 5 bases, and 15 bases lay outside the gene matches. The CDR3 loop reads CASSPTPRTGGPHNQPQHF. The CDR3 bases are TGTGCCAGCAGTCCGACTCCCAGGACAGGGGGCCCCCACAATCAGCCCCAGCATTTT.

V gene TRBV2 combines with J gene TRBJ2-5, with 11 bases aligning to TRBD2. Germline CDR1 reads SNHLY; CDR2 reads FYNNEI. V was pared by 4 bases and J by 3 bases, with 4 bases of the junction left unmatched. This CDR3 has 15 residues. The CDR3 sequence is CASSGLAGTKETQYF. The CDR3 region has the DNA TGTGCCAGCAGTGGACTAGCGGGGACCAAAGAGACCCAGTACTTC. The full variable domain, with the rest looked up from reference TRBV2 and TRBJ2-5, is EPEVTQTPSHQVTQMGQEVILRCVPISNHLYFYWYRQILGQKVEFLVSFYNNEISEKSEIFDDQFSVERPDGSNFTLKIRSTKLEDSAMYFCASSGLAGTKETQYFGPGTRLLVL.

The rearrangement links TRBV29-1 to TRBJ2-1; TRBD2 matches at 9 bases. V shed 5 bases and J 6 bases; nucleotides not matched to a gene: 11. Per the germline V gene, CDR1 is SQVTM and CDR2 is ANQGSEA. This CDR3 contains 15 residues. This CDR3 reads CSVRGRASGANEQFF. CDR3 sequence (DNA): TGCAGCGTTCGGGGGCGGGCTAGCGGGGCCAATGAGCAGTTCTTC.

This CDR3 is CASSPRRDEEKLFF. CDR3 sequence (DNA): TGCGCCAGCAGCCCTCGGAGGGATGAAGAAAAACTGTTTTTT. J is TRBJ1-4 and V is TRBV4-1; D call uncertain. V gave up 4 bases and J gave up 8 bases, with 14 bases separating them. This CDR3 has 14 residues. CDR1 MGHRA and CDR2 YSYEKL come from the germline V gene.

The rearrangement uses TRBV9 and TRBJ1-2; D ambiguous. Per germline, CDR1 SGDLS and CDR2 YYNGEE. V lost 3 bases and J 8 bases, leaving 14 bases between the germline ends. The CDR3 runs to 13 residues. The CDR3 nucleotides are TGTGCCAGCAGCGCATGGGGTGGTGAGGGCTACACCTTC. Amino acids: CASSAWGGEGYTF. The complete variable domain, with remaining parts taken from reference TRBV9 and TRBJ1-2, reads DSGVTQTPKHLITATGQRVTLRCSPRSGDLSVYWYQQSLDQGLQFLIQYYNGEERAKGNILERFSAQQFPDLHSELNLSSLELGDSALYFCASSAWGGEGYTFGSGTRLTVV.

CDR3 sequence: CARNRVENIQYF. As DNA, the CDR3 is TGTGCCAGAAACAGGGTTGAAAACATTCAGTACTTC. This chain uses TRBV6-4 with TRBJ2-4; TRBD1 is a possible D gene (6 bases). Trimming pared 9 bases from V and 5 bases from J, leaving 11 bases between. Per germline, CDR1 MRHNA and CDR2 SNTAGT. This CDR3 has 12 amino acids.

The chain has TRBV7-8 and TRBJ2-3; D unresolved. The V gene lost 1 base and the J gene lost 8 bases, with 10 bases spanning the gap. The germline V gene has CDR1 SGHVS and CDR2 FQNEAQ. CDR3 size: 13 residues. The CDR3 nucleotides are TGTGCCAGCAGCTTAGACCGGGTTTTTACGCAGTATTTT. Protein sequence: CASSLDRVFTQYF.

This sequence joins TRBV7-2 and TRBJ1-5; possibly TRBD1 for D (5 bases). This CDR3 comprises 15 residues. Trimming cost V 4 bases and J 6 bases, with 16 bases left between them. The germline CDR1 and CDR2 sequences are SGHTA and FQGNSA. CDR3 amino acids: CASSYGTVASQPQHF. The CDR3, as DNA: TGTGCCAGCAGCTACGGGACTGTGGCGAGTCAGCCCCAGCATTTT.

This rearrangement joins TRBV6-5 to TRBJ1-2; possibly TRBD1 for D (6 bases). V was pared by 6 bases and J by 6 bases, with 17 bases between. Germline values: CDR1 MNHEY, CDR2 SVGAGI. This CDR3 region has 14 residues. The CDR3 here is CASSSRGGDDGYTF. CDR3 nucleotide sequence: TGTGCCAGCAGCAGCAGGGGAGGTGACGATGGCTACACCTTC.

The chain uses TRBV7-9 and TRBJ1-2; possibly TRBD1 for D (5 bases). With 4 bases removed from V and 1 base from J, the gap between germline ends came to 7 bases. The CDR3 totals 13 residues. The germline V gene has CDR1 SEHNR and CDR2 FQNEAQ (reference sequence). CDR3 protein: CASSSGINYGYTF. CDR3 DNA sequence: TGTGCCAGCAGCTCAGGGATTAACTATGGCTACACCTTC. Variable domain in full (rest from reference TRBV7-9 and TRBJ1-2): DTGVSQNPRHKITKRGQNVTFRCDPISEHNRLYWYRQTLGQGPEFLTYFQNEAQLEKSRLLSDRFSAERPKGSFSTLEIQRTEQGDSAMYLCASSSGINYGYTFGSGTRLTVV.

The V gene is TRBV7-3, the J gene TRBJ2-1; D perhaps matches TRBD1 (6 bases). Germline CDR1 and CDR2: SGHTA and FQGTGA. Trimming left V 2 bases short and J 8 bases short, with 10 bases between. The CDR3 contains 13 residues. This chain's CDR3 is CASSLDRRDEQFF. In DNA, the CDR3 is TGTGCCAGCAGCTTAGACAGGAGAGATGAGCAGTTCTTC.

The V and J genes are TRBV19 and TRBJ2-5; 7 nucleotides match TRBD2. The CDR3 runs 15 residues. The V gene's germline CDR1 is LNHDA and CDR2 SQIVND (reference sequence). After removal of 6 bases from V and 7 bases from J, the junction contained 14 bases not matched to a gene. The CDR3 bases are TGTGCCAGTAGCCCTGAGGGAGGGGTGTTAACGACCCAGTACTTC. It codes for CASSPEGGVLTTQYF.

V is TRBV10-3 and J is TRBJ2-5, with D unclear. The CDR3 is made up of 14 amino acids. Germline V gene sequence: CDR1 ENHRY, CDR2 SYGVKD. With 3 bases removed from V and 4 bases from J, the gap between germline ends came to 12 bases. CDR3 amino acids: CAISDPFQPETQYF. CDR3 nucleotide sequence: TGTGCCATCAGTGATCCCTTCCAACCAGAGACCCAGTACTTC.

The chain combines TRBV7-9 with TRBJ2-1, with 8 bases lining up with TRBD2. The germline V gene has CDR1 SEHNR and CDR2 FQNEAQ (reference sequence). The CDR3 covers 15 residues. The V and J ends lost 5 bases and 6 bases, in that order; junction bases with no gene match: 9. In nucleotides, the CDR3 is TGTGCCAGCAGCCCACCGGGACTAGATGGCAATGAGCAGTTCTTC. Its translation is CASSPPGLDGNEQFF.

This chain links TRBV4-3 with TRBJ1-2; 8 nucleotides line up with TRBD1. Germline V gene sequence: CDR1 LGHNA, CDR2 YSLEER. The junction had 8 bases not matched to a gene; V was cut back by 4 bases and J by 4 bases. This CDR3 has 15 residues. The CDR3 spells CASSPGQTGAYGYTF. For the CDR3, the DNA is TGCGCCAGCAGCCCCGGACAGACAGGGGCCTATGGCTACACCTTC.

This clone showed up just a few times. The chain uses TRBV6-1 and TRBJ1-1; 8 bases line up with TRBD1. In germline, CDR1 is MNHNS, CDR2 SASEGT. Losses at the gene ends were 3 bases for V and 4 bases for J; bases not matched to a gene: 4. This CDR3 spans 14 amino acids. CDR3 protein: CASSEGQEGTEAFF. CDR3 DNA: TGTGCCAGCAGTGAGGGACAGGAGGGCACTGAAGCTTTCTTT.